This TCR beta chain came from a study of cytomegalovirus exposure and HLA in healthy donors. General observations from the study: Earlier findings revealed that most TCR beta V segments proved productive either about 87% or about 30% of the time. Certain indistinguishable V segments, among them TRBV6-2 and TRBV6-3, were excluded. Relative to equally common others, HLA-associated TCR beta chains showed greater clonal expansion in a later analysis.

The PCR employed 60 Vbeta primers together with 13 Jbeta primers. The protocol was immunoSEQ multiplex PCR, while the TCRdb copy is restricted to in-frame clones and leaves out a portion. The table counts some 40,000 clones; around 3.8% lies in the top ten. As to this clone: Antigen unknown.

This CDR3 has 15 amino acids. Germline assignment: CDR1 LNHNV and CDR2 YYDKDF (reference sequence). The V and J ends lost 4 bases and 0 bases, in that order; junction bases with no gene match: 5. This sequence was found in a male donor in good health and CMV-seronegative. Material: PBMCs. The V call is TRBV15, the J call TRBJ1-1; TRBD1 agrees at 7 bases. CDR3 protein: CATSTPRGLNTEAFF. The CDR3, as DNA: TGTGCCACCAGCACCCCCAGGGGGTTGAACACTGAAGCTTTCTTT.